A single sample is the source of the 14 T cell receptor beta chains below, sequenced in a study of cytomegalovirus exposure and HLA in healthy donors. A multiplex PCR was run with 60 Vbeta primers and 13 Jbeta primers. Profiling relied on immunoSEQ multiplex PCR, and the TCRdb table lists in-frame clones only, not all of them. The profile covers about 60,000 clones, with roughly 80% appearing a single time and about 2.8% taken by the ten largest. Sequenced material: PBMCs. The receptors come from a woman in her 30s in good health and CMV-seronegative.

The chain is built from TRBV10-3 and TRBJ1-1; TRBD1 might be the D (5 bases). CDR3 length: 15 amino acids. V lost 5 bases to trimming and J lost 4 bases, with 17 bases between them. The germline CDR1 and CDR2 sequences are ENHRY and SYGVKD. CDR3 nucleotides: TGTGCCATCAGTTTCTCAGGGATGGATGGCACTGAAGCTTTCTTT. Residues: CAISFSGMDGTEAFF.

The chain uses TRBV19 and TRBJ2-1, with TRBD2 as a possible D gene (6 bases). The CDR3 totals 14 residues. Germline V gene sequence: CDR1 LNHDA, CDR2 SQIVND (reference sequence). V lost 7 bases to trimming and J lost 5 bases, with 15 bases between them. CDR3 nucleotides: TGTGCCAGTACCCTGCGGCGGGGCAACAATGAGCAGTTCTTC. It yields the protein CASTLRRGNNEQFF. The full variable domain, completed using reference TRBV19 and TRBJ2-1, is DGGITQSPKYLFRKEGQNVTLSCEQNLNHDAMYWYRQDPGQGLRLIYYSQIVNDFQKGDIAEGYSVSREKKESFPLTVTSAQKNPTAFYLCASTLRRGNNEQFFGPGTRLTVL.

The CDR3 sequence: CAISENSQGTQPQHF. CDR3 DNA: TGTGCCATCAGTGAGAATAGTCAGGGCACTCAGCCCCAGCATTTT. This chain uses TRBV10-3 with TRBJ1-5; a possible D gene is TRBD1 (5 bases). CDR3 length equals 15 residues. Trimming took off 2 bases at V and 6 bases at J, with 14 bases between the two ends. Germline V CDR1 and CDR2: ENHRY, SYGVKD.

This clone was picked up one time. CDR3 sequence (DNA): TGTGCCAGCAGCTTTCGGAGCGATGGCTACACCTTC. As protein: CASSFRSDGYTF. V usage is TRBV7-2 and J usage is TRBJ1-2; D remains ambiguous. Germline V gene lookup returns CDR1 SGHTA and CDR2 FQGNSA. The V gene lost 3 bases and the J gene lost 6 bases, with 8 bases spanning the gap. This CDR3 has 12 residues.

The chain has TRBV30 and TRBJ1-2; perhaps TRBD1 as D (5 bases). V was pared by 5 bases and J by 1 base, with 11 bases between. The CDR3 extends over 13 amino acids. Germline assignment: CDR1 GTSNPN and CDR2 SVGIG (reference sequence). As DNA, the CDR3 is TGTGCCTGGTCGCCAGGGTTTAACTATGGCTACACCTTC. Amino acids: CAWSPGFNYGYTF.

The J gene is TRBJ1-2, the V gene TRBV7-3, with a tentative D call TRBD1 (5 bases). Germline lookup yields CDR1 SGHTA and CDR2 FQGTGA. The germline V and J ends were trimmed by 5 bases and 0 bases, with 16 bases remaining between them. The length of the CDR3 is 16 residues. The CDR3 DNA follows: TGTGCCAGCAGCCCCAGGGCGGACACCTCTAACTATGGCTACACCTTC. This gives the protein CASSPRADTSNYGYTF.

The chain uses TRBV19 and TRBJ1-6; 8 bases fit TRBD1. The CDR3 runs 14 residues. Germline V gives CDR1 LNHDA, CDR2 SQIVND (reference sequence). The V and J ends lost 7 bases and 8 bases, in that order; junction bases with no gene match: 7. The CDR3 is CASKVQGAHSPLHF. The CDR3, as DNA: TGTGCCAGTAAAGTGCAGGGGGCGCATTCACCCCTCCACTTT.

This clone has more than one count but fewer than ten. The CDR3: CASSLDSGLYNEQFF. The DNA of the CDR3 is TGTGCCAGCAGCTTGGATAGCGGACTTTACAATGAGCAGTTCTTC. The genes are TRBV5-4 and TRBJ2-1; maybe TRBD2 (6 bases). Looked up from germline, CDR1 is SGHNT and CDR2 is YYREEE (reference sequence). The V end was cut by 0 bases, the J end by 4 bases, with 11 bases between. This CDR3 region has 15 residues.

This chain connects TRBV30 to TRBJ1-1; 8 bases map to TRBD1. CDR3 length: 12 amino acids. Germline V lookup: CDR1 GTSNPN, CDR2 SVGIG (reference sequence). V trimming: 3 bases; J trimming: 6 bases; junction bases outside the gene matches: 3. This CDR3 reads CAWRQGAAEAFF. The CDR3, as DNA: TGTGCCTGGAGGCAGGGGGCAGCTGAAGCTTTCTTT.

The rearrangement links TRBV7-9 to TRBJ1-3; D not resolved. The CDR3 is made up of 13 amino acids. Trimming stripped 5 bases from V and 5 bases from J, with 10 bases between. In germline, CDR1 is SEHNR, CDR2 FQNEAQ (reference sequence). This CDR3 is CASSISPRNTIYF. CDR3 nucleotide sequence: TGTGCCAGCAGCATAAGCCCCAGAAACACCATATATTTT.

This chain connects TRBV27 to TRBJ1-4; TRBD1 matches 7 bases. The CDR3 covers 15 residues. Germline loops: CDR1 MNHEY, CDR2 SMNVEV (reference sequence). After removal of 7 bases from V and 1 base from J, the junction contained 6 bases not matched to a gene. The CDR3 is CASKFTGVTNEKLFF. DNA of the CDR3: TGTGCCAGCAAATTCACAGGGGTAACTAATGAAAAACTGTTTTTT.

The chain carries TRBV6-5 and TRBJ2-5; TRBD2 matches at 15 bases. The CDR3 has 15 amino acids. Germline trimming cut 10 bases from V and 4 bases from J; bases unmatched to any gene: 7. Germline V gene sequence: CDR1 MNHEY, CDR2 SVGAGI. CDR3 residues: CATQAGLAGGETQYF. CDR3 DNA sequence: TGTGCCACACAAGCGGGACTAGCGGGAGGAGAGACCCAGTACTTC.

J is TRBJ1-5 and V is TRBV6-1, with 9 positions matching TRBD1. This CDR3 contains 14 residues. V trimming: 3 bases; J trimming: 5 bases; junction bases outside the gene matches: 2. CDR1 is MNHNS and CDR2 is SASEGT in the germline V gene. The CDR3 nucleotides are TGTGCCAGCAGTGAGACAGGGGGGTATCAGCCCCAGCATTTT. Its protein product is CASSETGGYQPQHF.

The chain carries TRBV4-1 and TRBJ2-4, with TRBD2 as a possible D gene (5 bases). This CDR3 is 19 amino acids long. Germline V gene data show CDR1 as MGHRA and CDR2 as YSYEKL. V lost 0 bases to trimming and J lost 1 base, with 19 bases between them. CDR3 residues: CASSQDLDSYERAKNIQYF. The CDR3 region has the DNA TGCGCCAGCAGCCAAGATTTGGACTCTTACGAGAGGGCCAAAAACATTCAGTACTTC.